This T cell receptor (beta chain) is from a study of cytomegalovirus exposure and HLA in healthy donors (dated by TCRdb to about 2017). Background on the whole study: An earlier analysis of around 600 of the donors reported about 250 Gb of sequence data and some 100 million unique TCR beta sequences from some 180 million T cells. Four to six DR-DQ haplotypes were handled as single units for association and clustering because linkage in the cohort was strong. Using immunosequencing, the study profiled T cell repertoires from about 610 subjects and related those repertoires to cytomegalovirus serostatus. Among some 400 genotyped donors of the cohort, an average of approximately 230,000 unique TCR beta nucleotide sequences were sequenced per donor, around 20% of them non-productive. Besides the first cohort of approximately 710 subjects, a separate validation cohort made up of over 100 different subjects was used. Donor age, sex, ethnicity and CMV serostatus were compiled together with the repertoire data. Class I and class II HLA loci were covered by the typing at four-digit resolution. In a later analysis, previously published TCR beta repertoires from several hundred donors were re-analyzed and high-resolution HLA genotyping was added so that TCR occurrence patterns could be studied. An early release that covered about 600 HLA-typed donors contained around 330 gigabases of sequencing data and 85 million to 100 million unique TCR sequences. All discovery cohort repertoires had been generated on a single sequencing platform. The study was designed to test whether signatures of past pathogen exposure could be identified by cataloging public T cell receptors. Of the approximately 370 genotyped donors, 75% to 85% were placed in the genetic ancestry cluster associated with self-reported Caucasian donors. High-throughput TCR immunosequencing, statistical association of individual TCRs with disease status, and machine learning were combined to predict cytomegalovirus infection status. The number of typed donors differed by locus: about 620-630 for A, B, C, DRB1 and DQB1; some 500 for DQA1; approximately 600 for DPA1; and about 450 for DPB1. Rather than using new phenotypic data, the later analysis identified candidate immune exposures from TCR beta sequences and from how often those sequences occurred across donors. An earlier analysis of 450 to 750 of the donors used high-throughput TCR beta sequencing to judge whether each TCR beta V gene segment behaved as functional or pseudogenic. Genome-wide SNP genotypes for about 55% of the roughly 670 donors were used in a later genetic analysis, which treated that subset as a discovery cohort. The paper as a whole reports these results and caveats: A further reported finding was that TCR beta sequences accurately predicted the HLA-A and HLA-B alleles for most subjects in the first cohort. In a later analysis, most CMV-associated TCR beta chains were found to appear HLA-restricted, with HLA associations seemingly driven largely by CMV exposure. Broadly in line with IMGT annotations, most TCR beta V segments showed up in productive rearrangements about 87% or about 30% of the time in an earlier analysis of approximately 600 of the donors. A group of highly shared sequence variants was considered likely to be a technical artifact of the sequencing pipeline. The 87-base-pair reads could not distinguish some IMGT-functional V segments, including TRBV6-2 and TRBV6-3, so those segments were excluded. CMV serostatus was the only immune exposure information available for the cohort. Because HLA typing was missing for some donors at each locus, association tests included only the typed subset. Because counts were too low, seventeen rarely observed V segments, including chromosome 9 orphons, were excluded from the earlier analysis of 587 of the donors. The authors suggested that the approach could potentially be generalized to other disease states and immunological phenotypes. The study listed approximately 150 TCR beta chains as associated with cytomegalovirus. Roughly uniform sequencing depth across donors was assumed in presence/absence analyses, although this assumption may not hold. At a false discovery rate of 0.05, a later analysis linked 15,000 to 20,000 TCR beta sequences to specific HLA alleles. In this cohort, only TCR beta chains were sequenced, and detectable features were limited by the absence of alpha or paired-chain data. In a later analysis, several top co-occurrence clusters were reported to appear linked to parvovirus B19, influenza, CMV and Epstein-Barr virus. In a later analysis, the rate of TCR association differed among HLA loci, with DRB1 alleles having the most associated TCRs and HLA-C alleles having the fewest. Compared with equally common non-associated chains, HLA-associated TCR beta chains in a later analysis were more clonally expanded and had lower generation probabilities. Three of the identified cytomegalovirus-associated TCR beta chains were confirmed in vitro to be specific for cytomegalovirus antigens. The classifier was reported to diagnose cytomegalovirus status with high specificity and sensitivity in both the original cohort and the validation cohort. Assigning TCR associations to individual alleles was difficult when HLA alleles, especially DR and DQ, strongly co-occurred. A later genetic analysis reported fewer N-insertions in productive TCRs among donors in an Asian-associated ancestry cluster than the roughly 700-donor mean. Most TCR sequences were observed very rarely across donors, whereas some public TCRs were present in many individuals. Correlated functional status among segregating V segments might reflect linkage disequilibrium, but an unknown experimental factor could not be ruled out. An association between a missense DCLRE1C variant and V-gene and J-gene trimming of TCR beta chains was found in a later genetic analysis and replicated in an independent cohort.

At the junction V is shortened by 4 bases and J by 4 bases, with 15 bases in between. From its cysteine to its phenylalanine, the CDR3 spans 15 amino acids. Here the CDR3 DNA is all that survives: 45 bases in frame from base 1. Per the germline V gene, SGDLS is the CDR1 and YYNGEE is the CDR2. The library was made by the immunoSEQ multiplex PCR assay. For the multiplex PCR, a mixture combining 60 forward primers for TCR Vbeta segments and 13 reverse primers for TCR Jbeta segments was used. The CDR3 region of rearranged TCR beta genes was amplified from genomic DNA with a multiplex PCR assay. Amplified TCR beta libraries were sequenced as 87-base-pair reads on the Illumina HiSeq System. As for how the authors treated the data: A later analysis tallied roughly 80 million unique TCR beta chains across the 700 or so repertoires, and 10 million to 11 million of those chains were shared by two or more donors. Raw reads were error-corrected and collapsed into unique sequences with a nearest-neighbor algorithm that merged closely related sequences to remove PCR and sequencing errors. Alignment of CDR3 sequences to IMGT reference sequences was used to assign V, D and J gene segments. For a sequence to be retained, at least a six-nucleotide match to both a V gene segment and a J gene segment was required. A rearrangement counted as productive if the CDR3 had no stop codons and remained in frame with V and J, and every other rearrangement counted as non-productive. CDR3 was defined by IMGT convention, running from the second conserved V-encoded cysteine to the conserved J-encoded phenylalanine. In an earlier analysis of more than 550 of the donors, sequences lacking an unambiguous match to a single V gene segment were excluded. An earlier analysis of about 600 of the donors called V segments functional above 56.7% productive rearrangements and segregating when the between-donor standard deviation exceeded 5%. To diagnose cytomegalovirus status from the catalog of TCR beta chain sequences, a statistical classification framework was built. A later analysis assigned V and J genes by comparing TCR nucleotide sequences with IMGT/GENE-DB human TR gene sequences. A later analysis assigned CDR3 sequences and most-parsimonious VDJ recombination scenarios with the TCRdist pipeline. In a later analysis, every TCR beta chain was defined by the combination of its CDR3 amino acid sequence and its V-gene family, and reads without a unique V-gene family were dropped. As a way to deal with suspected cross-contamination and a sequencing artifact, a later analysis dropped more than 500 nucleotide sequences that were highly shared and had low generation probability. In a later analysis, a clonal expansion index for each public chain was calculated from normalized within-repertoire ranks of inferred template counts. In a later analysis, generation probabilities were computed using a VDJ recombination model fitted to out-of-frame rearrangements, and the results were checked against IGoR. In a later analysis, hypergeometric tests were used to score TCR-TCR, TCR-HLA and TCR-CMV co-occurrence, with a repertoire-size bias correction applied to TCR pairs. A later analysis estimated false discovery rates by permuting HLA or CMV assignments 20 times. In a later analysis, co-occurring TCRs were grouped using DBSCAN, with TCRdist sequence similarity added in when clustering inside HLA-allele-positive subsets. Repertoires with fewer than 30,000 or more than 120,000 public chains were left out of co-occurrence clustering, as were about 5 repertoires with anomalous nucleotide sharing. TCRdb took over this immuneACCESS table, retaining in-frame rearrangements with V and J assigned. Such tables are incomplete; in checked studies, under half of the missing clones stem from an unresolved V gene, and the remainder is unexplained. V and J calls and clone size come straight from that table; D and trimming were deduced from the DNA. Here the sample has 65,000 to 70,000 clones; 68% occur a single time. The ten largest clones add up to about a tenth of the sample.

The cohort comprised several hundred healthy bone marrow donors. At the time of sampling, every cohort member was nominally healthy, though immune exposures that went unrecorded were likely present. The donor was CMV seronegative and was included in the group of about 350 seronegative cohort members. Every donor gave a peripheral blood sample, and the peripheral blood mononuclear cells from that sample were used for TCR beta sequencing. The Qiagen DNeasy Blood Extraction Kit was used to extract genomic DNA from the blood cell samples. A note on this clone: Its specific antigen is unknown. Nothing much larger sits one base from this clone, and base qualities are not available.

The sequencing sample was made of PBMCs. The chain is assembled from TRBV9 and TRBJ1-3, with no D gene named confidently. The clonotype was recovered from a woman younger than 45 in good health and CMV-seronegative. The CDR3 in this case is CASSSSQVPGNTIYF. The DNA reads TGTGCCAGCAGCTCATCCCAGGTTCCGGGAAACACCATATATTTT.